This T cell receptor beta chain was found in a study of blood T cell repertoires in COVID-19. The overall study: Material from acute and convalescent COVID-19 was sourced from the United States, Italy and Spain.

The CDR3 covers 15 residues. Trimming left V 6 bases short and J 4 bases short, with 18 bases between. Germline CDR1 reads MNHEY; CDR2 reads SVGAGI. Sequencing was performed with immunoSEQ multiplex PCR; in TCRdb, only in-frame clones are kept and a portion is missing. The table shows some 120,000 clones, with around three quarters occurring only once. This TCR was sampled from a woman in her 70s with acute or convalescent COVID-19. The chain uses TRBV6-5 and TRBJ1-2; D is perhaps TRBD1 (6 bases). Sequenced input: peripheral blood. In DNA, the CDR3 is TGTGCCAGCAGAAACGAACCCGGGACAATCTATGGCTACACCTTC. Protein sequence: CASRNEPGTIYGYTF.